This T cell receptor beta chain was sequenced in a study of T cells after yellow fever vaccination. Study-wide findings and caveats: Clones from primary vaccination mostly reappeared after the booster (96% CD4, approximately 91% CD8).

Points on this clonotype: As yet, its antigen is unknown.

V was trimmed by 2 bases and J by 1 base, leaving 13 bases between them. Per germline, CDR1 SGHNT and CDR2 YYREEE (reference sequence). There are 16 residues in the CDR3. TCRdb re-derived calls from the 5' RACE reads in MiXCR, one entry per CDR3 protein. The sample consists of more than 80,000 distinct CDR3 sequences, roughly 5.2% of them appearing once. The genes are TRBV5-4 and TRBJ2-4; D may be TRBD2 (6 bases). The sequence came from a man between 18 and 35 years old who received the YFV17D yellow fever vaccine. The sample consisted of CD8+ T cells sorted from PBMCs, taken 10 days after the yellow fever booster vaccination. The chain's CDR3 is CASSFGTGGAKNIQYF. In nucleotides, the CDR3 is TGTGCCAGCAGCTTTGGGACTGGGGGGGCCAAAAACATTCAGTACTTC.